These T cell receptor beta chains were read from a single sample in a study of CD8 T cells in Susac syndrome. TCRdb re-called the immunoSEQ multiplex PCR reads with MiXCR, one entry per CDR3 protein. The sample lists 200,000 to 300,000 distinct CDR3 sequences, about 95% occurring once. Sequencing was performed on CD4+ T cells from PBMCs. These receptors originate from a human donor with Susac syndrome. Each CDR3 is given with its conserved first and last residue. The D gene is left open where the match is weak. The size entry is marked missing in some rows and otherwise reads once, few, many or a size class.

CSASKGTSGEETQYF TGCAGTGCTAGCAAAGGGACTAGCGGAGAAGAGACCCAGTACTTC TRBV20-1 . 15 TRBJ2-5 TRBD2
CASSFGGMTSNTEAFF TGTGCCAGCAGCTTTGGCGGCATGACCTCGAACACTGAAGCTTTCTTT TRBV7-8 . 16 TRBJ1-1 .
CAWSQDMNTEAFF TGTGCCTGGAGCCAGGACATGAACACTGAAGCTTTCTTT TRBV30 once 13 TRBJ1-1 .
CMTSGTRGDNEQFF TGTATGACTAGCGGGACCAGGGGAGACAATGAGCAGTTCTTC TRBV29-1 . 14 TRBJ2-1 TRBD2
CASTLAANTGELFF TGTGCCAGCACCCTAGCAGCTAACACCGGGGAGCTGTTTTTT TRBV7-2 . 14 TRBJ2-2 .
CASSYRAGYTQYF TGTGCCAGCAGTTACAGAGCGGGGTATACGCAGTATTTT TRBV27 once 13 TRBJ2-3 TRBD2
CASSFTFSGSGYEQYF TGTGCCAGCAGCTTTACCTTTAGCGGGAGTGGCTACGAGCAGTACTTC TRBV28 . 16 TRBJ2-7 TRBD2
CASSPDGSATDTQYF TGTGCCAGCAGCCCGGACGGCTCGGCCACAGATACGCAGTATTTT TRBV12-3/TRBV12-4 . 15 TRBJ2-3 .
CSASGAGGPRSSYEQYF TGCAGTGCTAGTGGTGCGGGAGGGCCCAGGAGCTCCTACGAGCAGTACTTC TRBV20-1 . 17 TRBJ2-7 TRBD2
CASSQDRGTSLGDEQFF TGCGCCAGCAGCCAAGATCGGGGGACTAGTCTCGGGGATGAGCAGTTCTTC TRBV4-1 . 17 TRBJ2-1 TRBD2
CSASNRDREYYGYTF TGCAGTGCTTCAAACCGGGACAGGGAGTACTATGGCTACACCTTC TRBV20-1 . 15 TRBJ1-2 TRBD1
CASSPAWPGSYEQYF TGCGCCAGCAGCCCCGCCTGGCCAGGGTCCTACGAGCAGTACTTC TRBV5-1 . 15 TRBJ2-7 .
CASSLTGEYYNEQFF TGCGCCAGCAGCTTGACAGGGGAATACTACAATGAGCAGTTCTTC TRBV5-1 . 15 TRBJ2-1 TRBD1
CASSQGAGGSHNEQFF TGCGCCAGCAGCCAAGGAGCGGGAGGGTCGCACAATGAGCAGTTCTTC TRBV4-1 . 16 TRBJ2-1 TRBD2
CASSLELGGFTGELFF TGTGCCAGCAGCTTGGAGCTCGGCGGGTTCACCGGGGAGCTGTTTTTT TRBV5-6 . 16 TRBJ2-2 .
CASNLGQGATNTEAFF TGTGCCAGCAACCTGGGACAGGGGGCTACGAACACTGAAGCTTTCTTT TRBV12-3/TRBV12-4 . 16 TRBJ1-1 TRBD1
CASSLGDPRTQYF TGCGCCAGCAGCTTGGGGGACCCTAGGACCCAGTACTTC TRBV5-1 . 13 TRBJ2-5 .
CASGLAGTNGYTF TGTGCTAGTGGTTTGGCCGGGACAAACGGCTACACCTTC TRBV12-5 . 13 TRBJ1-2 .
CASSQTGYRRQYF TGTGCCAGCAGCCAGACAGGGTATCGTCGGCAGTACTTC TRBV3-1 . 13 TRBJ2-7 TRBD1
CASKQQETQYF TGTGCCAGTAAACAACAAGAGACCCAGTACTTC TRBV18 . 11 TRBJ2-5 .
CASSTAATQYF TGTGCCAGCAGTACCGCGGCTACGCAGTATTTT TRBV6-2/TRBV6-3 few 11 TRBJ2-3 .
CASSLDGAKNIQYF TGTGCCAGCAGCTTGGACGGAGCCAAAAACATTCAGTACTTC TRBV2 . 14 TRBJ2-4 .
CASSPMTGNTEAFF TGTGCCAGCAGCCCTATGACGGGGAACACTGAAGCTTTCTTT TRBV9 . 14 TRBJ1-1 .
CSARVGTGGIMGNQPQHF TGCAGTGCTAGAGTGGGGACAGGGGGAATAATGGGCAATCAGCCCCAGCATTTT TRBV20-1 . 18 TRBJ1-5 TRBD1
CSGETGFDTEAFF TGCAGCGGGGAAACAGGGTTCGACACTGAAGCTTTCTTT TRBV29-1 . 13 TRBJ1-1 .
CASSRRDSPPTEQFF TGTGCCAGCAGTCGCCGGGACTCCCCGCCGACTGAGCAGTTCTTC TRBV7-3 . 15 TRBJ2-1 .
CASSRGTGGVEQYF TGTGCCAGCTCCCGCGGGACAGGGGGCGTCGAGCAGTACTTC TRBV18 . 14 TRBJ2-7 TRBD1
CAFSGGMGGELFF TGTGCCTTCTCGGGAGGTATGGGCGGGGAGCTGTTTTTT TRBV3-1 once 13 TRBJ2-2 TRBD2
CASSFGAGTAYRNIQYF TGTGCCAGCAGTTTCGGGGCGGGCACAGCGTATAGAAACATTCAGTACTTC TRBV28 . 17 TRBJ2-4 .
CASSQDRGSGEQYF TGCGCCAGCAGCCAGGACAGGGGATCGGGCGAGCAGTACTTC TRBV4-1 . 14 TRBJ2-7 TRBD1
CASRLGLQNIQYF TGTGCCAGCAGGTTGGGACTTCAAAACATTCAGTACTTC TRBV6-5 . 13 TRBJ2-4 .
CASSQDLRPGDLAFF TGTGCCAGCAGCCAAGATCTCCGACCCGGGGATTTGGCTTTCTTT TRBV4-2 . 15 TRBJ1-1 .
CAWRKTSYNEQFF TGTGCCTGGAGGAAAACCTCCTACAATGAGCAGTTCTTC TRBV30 . 13 TRBJ2-1 .
CASSLGYGTGTYEQYF TGTGCCAGCAGCTTAGGATACGGGACAGGTACCTACGAGCAGTACTTC TRBV7-3 . 16 TRBJ2-7 TRBD1
CSVETFARNPTDTQYF TGCAGCGTTGAGACTTTCGCCAGAAACCCCACAGATACGCAGTATTTT TRBV29-1 . 16 TRBJ2-3 .
CASSVDEGGFNYEQYF TGTGCCAGCAGCGTAGACGAGGGGGGATTCAACTACGAGCAGTACTTC TRBV9 . 16 TRBJ2-7 .
CASSQRTGPQNIQYF TGTGCCAGCAGCCAACGGACTGGCCCGCAAAACATTCAGTACTTC TRBV3-1 . 15 TRBJ2-4 .
CAWAVAGAGGVQYF TGTGCCTGGGCCGTAGCGGGAGCAGGGGGGGTGCAGTACTTC TRBV30 . 14 TRBJ2-7 TRBD2
CATSITSSGNTIYF TGTGCCACCAGTATCACGAGCTCTGGAAACACCATATATTTT TRBV15 . 14 TRBJ1-3 .
CASSSTGGLTDTQYF TGTGCCAGCAGCTCCACAGGGGGTCTCACAGATACGCAGTATTTT TRBV28 once 15 TRBJ2-3 TRBD1
CASSPDKGYTEAFF TGCGCCAGCAGCCCGGACAAAGGATACACTGAAGCTTTCTTT TRBV5-1 . 14 TRBJ1-1 .